This T cell receptor (beta chain) appears in the sequencing data of a study of OX40 agonist ivuxolimab in advanced cancers. As for the study in general: Averaging around 60 years in age, with a range of about 23 to 79, the cohort was 65% to 85% male.

Anyone with autoimmune disease history or systemic immunosuppression was excluded. Points from the study as a whole: Some of the lowest clonal expansion was seen in partial responders at 0.1-3.0 mg/kg. More expanded clones were found, on average, in CD8+ than in CD4+ T cells.

Libraries were prepared by immunoSEQ multiplex PCR; TCRdb keeps only in-frame clonotypes and omits some of them. The table lists over 30,000 clones, less than 90% of them singletons. Of note for this clone: Its antigen remains unidentified.

V was cut by 4 bases and J by 2 bases, with 18 bases left in between. Germline V CDR1 and CDR2: KGHSY, FQNENV. The CDR3 is 16 residues long. The chain recombines TRBV16 with TRBJ2-7, with D possibly called TRBD1 or TRBD2 (7 bases each). This TCR derives from an adult with an advanced solid tumor such as melanoma, head and neck, liver or kidney cancer. Sequences were derived from CD4+ or CD8+ T cells sorted from blood, sampled in a trial of the OX40 agonist ivuxolimab. DNA of the CDR3: TGTGCCAGCAGCCGTCCAGGGGGGGACCGCGCCTACGAGCAGTACTTC. Translated, it gives CASSRPGGDRAYEQYF.